One and the same sample provided the 7 T cell receptor beta chains below, sequenced in a study of read filtering for tumor transcriptome and immune sequencing. The library was built from about 400 ng RNA with molecular barcoded adaptors for alpha/delta and beta/gamma chains. TCRdb re-called the reads through MiXCR, storing one row per CDR3 protein. The sample lists tens of thousands of distinct CDR3 sequences; about 14% were seen once. Sample: a population of CD138-negative cells sorted from bone marrow. These receptor sequences come from a donor at least 40 years old with multiple myeloma.

This clonotype has ten or more counts. V gene TRBV5-1 combines with J gene TRBJ2-1; TRBD2 might be the D (6 bases). Germline CDR1 and CDR2: SGHRS and YFSETQ. Trimming pared 3 bases from V and 9 bases from J, leaving 10 bases between. This CDR3 is 12 amino acids long. CDR3 in amino acids: CASSWRGIEQFF. The CDR3 coding sequence is TGCGCCAGCAGCTGGCGGGGCATTGAGCAGTTCTTC.

About this clonotype: Germline is not matched at one junction end, which may reflect a read error. The chain links TRBV18 to TRBJ1-2, with D perhaps matching TRBD1 (6 bases). This CDR3 region has 14 residues. Germline CDR1 and CDR2: KGHSH and LQKENI. The CDR3 coding sequence is TGTGCCAGCTCACTACAAAACGACAGGTCTGGCTACCCCTTC. This gives the protein CASSLQNDRSGYPF.

This clonotype has ten or more counts. The chain combines TRBV11-3 with TRBJ2-7; the D gene is possibly TRBD1 (6 bases). There are 17 residues in the CDR3. The ends were cut back, 5 bases at V and 0 bases at J, with 20 bases in the middle. CDR1 SGHNT and CDR2 YENEEA come from the germline V gene. The CDR3 DNA reads TGTGCCAGCAGCCAGTACCGGGGACAAGCAAGCTCCTACGAGCAGTACTTC. Protein product: CASSQYRGQASSYEQYF.

The chain uses TRBV6-6 and TRBJ2-1; the D gene is possibly TRBD2 (6 bases). Germline loops: CDR1 MNHNY, CDR2 SVGAGI (reference sequence). Trimming took 6 bases from V and 4 from J, leaving 13 bases between them. This CDR3 contains 14 residues. The CDR3 loop reads CASRANSGYNEQFF. CDR3 coding DNA: TGTGCCAGCAGAGCTAACAGCGGGTACAATGAGCAGTTCTTC.

At least ten counts were recorded for this clonotype. The chain links TRBV5-1 to TRBJ2-5; D gene ambiguous. V was cut by 0 bases and J by 5 bases, with 8 bases left in between. The CDR3 has 13 residues. The germline V gene has CDR1 SGHRS and CDR2 YFSETQ. In DNA form, the CDR3 reads TGCGCCAGCAGCTTGGGGGCGGAGGAGACCCAGTACTTC. It specifies CASSLGAEETQYF. The full variable domain, in which reference TRBV5-1 and TRBJ2-5 provide the parts outside the CDR3, is KAGVTQTPRYLIKTRGQQVTLSCSPISGHRSVSWYQQTPGQGLQFLFEYFSETQRNKGNFPGRFSGRQFSNSRSEMNVSTLELGDSALYLCASSLGAEETQYFGPGTRLLVL.

The CDR3 DNA reads as TGTGCCAGCAGCAACAACCGAGAGACCCAGTACTTC. It specifies CASSNNRETQYF. The chain couples TRBV7-3 to TRBJ2-5; D unclear. V gave up 5 bases and J gave up 4 bases, with 8 bases separating them. Germline V CDR1 and CDR2: SGHTA, FQGTGA. The CDR3 covers 12 residues.

This clonotype was observed at least ten times. V is TRBV20-1 and J is TRBJ2-7, with 7 nucleotides matching TRBD2. The germline V gene has CDR1 DFQATT and CDR2 SNEGSKA (reference sequence). V lost 1 base, J lost 4 bases, and 7 bases stayed unmatched. This CDR3 region has 14 residues. The CDR3 DNA reads as TGCAGTGCTAGAGTAACCCTGGGGGGGTACGAGCAGTACTTC. It codes for CSARVTLGGYEQYF.